This TCR beta chain was observed in a study of T cell changes during pregnancy in multiple sclerosis. Sequencing used immunoSEQ multiplex PCR; TCRdb keeps in-frame clones, though not all of them. The table has roughly 93,000 clones, roughly 92% seen once. The germline V gene has CDR1 MNHEY and CDR2 SVGAGI. Trimming left V 5 bases short and J 2 bases short, with 7 bases between. The CDR3 spans 13 residues. The sequence was obtained from a female donor with multiple sclerosis, enrolled in a pregnancy study. The chain uses TRBV6-5 and TRBJ1-5; no reliable D call. The source was peripheral blood, collected after pregnancy. Here the CDR3 DNA reads TGTGCCAGCAGTCCTAGCGGCAATCAGCCCCAGCATTTT. It encodes CASSPSGNQPQHF.